This entry lists 16 T cell receptor beta chains sequenced from one sample in a study of shared clonotypes between healthy human individuals. The table came from immunoSEQ multiplex PCR; TCRdb's copy has only in-frame clones and leaves some out. The sample has roughly 650,000 clones; around 97% are singletons. The specimen sequenced was naive CD4+ T cells sorted from blood. Subset noted: CD45RA+ positively selected. The receptors stem from a woman in her 30s in good health.

This clone showed up just once. J is TRBJ1-5 and V is TRBV28, with 7 bases lining up with TRBD1. This CDR3 region has 14 residues. From germline, CDR1 is MDHEN and CDR2 SYDVKM. V was pared by 5 bases and J by 5 bases, with 6 bases of the junction left unmatched. The CDR3 is CASSPGDSYQPQHF. CDR3 nucleotide sequence: TGTGCCAGCAGTCCCGGGGACAGCTATCAGCCCCAGCATTTT.

The chain links TRBV6-6 to TRBJ2-3; the D is unclear. CDR1 is MNHNY and CDR2 is SVGAGI in the germline V gene (reference sequence). V gave up 2 bases and J gave up 0 bases, with 6 bases separating them. The CDR3 consists of 14 residues. The CDR3 reads CASSYGGSTDTQYF. CDR3 coding DNA: TGTGCCAGCAGTTACGGCGGCAGCACAGATACGCAGTATTTT.

The gene calls are TRBV19 and TRBJ2-4; 9 nucleotides line up with TRBD2. Trimming cost V 5 bases and J 1 base; bases outside gene matches: 9. This CDR3 is built from 17 residues. The germline V gene has CDR1 LNHDA and CDR2 SQIVND (reference sequence). CDR3 sequence reads: CASSLQGTSPAKNIQYF. CDR3 DNA: TGTGCCAGTAGTCTCCAGGGGACTAGCCCGGCCAAAAACATTCAGTACTTC.

V usage is TRBV18 and J usage is TRBJ2-1, with a weak D call TRBD2 (5 bases). The ends were cut back, 0 bases at V and 5 bases at J, with 11 bases in the middle. CDR1 is KGHSH, CDR2 LQKENI, per germline. This CDR3 has 15 amino acids. CDR3 sequence: CASSPPNTGNNEQFF. DNA for the CDR3: TGTGCCAGCTCACCACCTAATACGGGAAACAATGAGCAGTTCTTC.

V is TRBV5-1 and J is TRBJ2-1; 11 bases map to TRBD2. V was clipped by 1 base and J by 5 bases; unmatched bases: 2. The CDR3 consists of 15 residues. Germline assignment: CDR1 SGHRS and CDR2 YFSETQ. This chain's CDR3 is CASSLLLAGDNEQFF. The CDR3 nucleotides read TGCGCCAGCAGCTTGTTACTAGCGGGAGACAATGAGCAGTTCTTC.

The chain employs TRBV6-6 and TRBJ1-6, with D maybe TRBD1 (5 bases). Germline CDR1 is MNHNY and CDR2 is SVGAGI (reference sequence). The CDR3 is 15 residues long. Trimming removed 5 bases at V and 8 bases at J, with 16 bases between. The CDR3 sequence is CASSADPRGDSPLHF. The CDR3 DNA reads TGTGCCAGCAGTGCAGACCCTCGAGGGGATTCACCCCTCCACTTT.

The chain uses TRBV2 and TRBJ1-1; tentatively, D is TRBD1 (6 bases). V gave up 3 bases and J gave up 2 bases, with 16 bases separating them. CDR3 length: 16 amino acids. Germline-derived CDR1 and CDR2 are SNHLY and FYNNEI. The CDR3 spells CASSDWEYGTNTEAFF. DNA of the CDR3: TGTGCCAGCAGTGATTGGGAGTATGGGACAAACACTGAAGCTTTCTTT.

The J gene is TRBJ2-4, the V gene TRBV28, with no clear D. There are 13 residues in the CDR3. Germline values: CDR1 MDHEN, CDR2 SYDVKM. V lost 3 bases, J lost 2 bases, and 5 bases lay in between. The CDR3 nucleotides read TGTGCCAGCAGTTTCTTTCCCAAAAACATTCAGTACTTC. Encoded protein: CASSFFPKNIQYF.

This clone was recorded once. The gene calls are TRBV7-9 and TRBJ1-1; 7 nucleotides agree with TRBD1. The junction had 3 bases not matched to a gene; V was cut back by 2 bases and J by 6 bases. Germline V gives CDR1 SEHNR, CDR2 FQNEAQ (reference sequence). The CDR3 length is 13 residues. The CDR3 protein is CASSLTQGSEAFF. The CDR3 nucleotides are TGTGCCAGCAGCTTAACACAGGGGTCTGAAGCTTTCTTT. The variable domain in full, with the rest retrieved from reference TRBV7-9 and TRBJ1-1, is DTGVSQNPRHKITKRGQNVTFRCDPISEHNRLYWYRQTLGQGPEFLTYFQNEAQLEKSRLLSDRFSAERPKGSFSTLEIQRTEQGDSAMYLCASSLTQGSEAFFGQGTRLTVV.

This rearrangement joins TRBV18 to TRBJ2-3; a possible D gene is TRBD2 (6 bases). CDR3 length: 15 residues. Germline V gene sequence: CDR1 KGHSH, CDR2 LQKENI. V lost 2 bases to trimming and J lost 4 bases, with 13 bases between them. Here the CDR3 DNA reads TGTGCCAGCTCACCATCTGGGGGGAGCCCAGATACGCAGTATTTT. Protein product: CASSPSGGSPDTQYF.

The V gene is TRBV28, the J gene TRBJ2-5, with a weak D call TRBD1 (5 bases). The CDR3 is made up of 15 amino acids. The germline V and J ends were trimmed by 5 bases and 2 bases, with 15 bases remaining between them. Germline CDR1 reads MDHEN; CDR2 reads SYDVKM. The CDR3 spells CASSPLGPKQETQYF. CDR3 coding DNA: TGTGCCAGCAGTCCCCTGGGGCCCAAACAAGAGACCCAGTACTTC. The variable domain in full, with the rest retrieved from reference TRBV28 and TRBJ2-5, is DVKVTQSSRYLVKRTGEKVFLECVQDMDHENMFWYRQDPGLGLRLIYFSYDVKMKEKGDIPEGYSVSREKKERFSLILESASTNQTSMYLCASSPLGPKQETQYFGPGTRLLVL.

The sample holds one count of this clone. The chain recombines TRBV7-9 with TRBJ2-5, with D unresolved. The J call may be faulty, since TRBJ2-7 better matches the DNA end. CDR1 and CDR2 (germline): SEHNR, FQNEAQ (reference sequence). CDR3 length equals 16 residues. CDR3 protein: CASSLGGRSSGYEQYF. In DNA, the CDR3 is TGTGCCAGCAGCTTAGGCGGACGGAGTTCGGGTTACGAGCAGTACTTC.

This sequence joins TRBV4-1 and TRBJ2-3; TRBD2 is a possible D gene (6 bases). V lost 2 bases to trimming and J lost 0 bases, with 18 bases between them. This CDR3 spans 18 amino acids. The germline CDR1 and CDR2 sequences are MGHRA and YSYEKL. The CDR3 region has the DNA TGCGCCAGCAGCCAACCCCCCGGGCGGGGTGCTAGCACAGATACGCAGTATTTT. Amino acids: CASSQPPGRGASTDTQYF.

The chain couples TRBV4-2 to TRBJ2-3; TRBD2 matches at 8 bases. V dropped 4 bases and J dropped 0; count of bases not matched to a gene: 15. The CDR3 is made up of 19 amino acids. Germline lookup yields CDR1 LGHNA and CDR2 YNFKEQ. Here the CDR3 DNA reads TGTGCCAGCAGCCCTTCGATAGGGGGGGTAGCGGGAAGCACAGATACGCAGTATTTT. It yields the protein CASSPSIGGVAGSTDTQYF.

The chain has TRBV15 and TRBJ2-7, with unresolved D. Germline CDR1 LNHNV, CDR2 YYDKDF (reference sequence). V was clipped by 1 base and J by 6 bases, with 10 bases between them. This CDR3 spans 13 amino acids. CDR3: CATSRADLGEQYF. DNA of the CDR3: TGTGCCACCAGCAGAGCGGACCTCGGCGAGCAGTACTTC.

The genes are TRBV5-1 and TRBJ2-7; weak D call: TRBD1 (6 bases). This CDR3 contains 13 residues. Per the germline V gene, CDR1 is SGHRS and CDR2 is YFSETQ. V lost 7 bases, J lost 1 base, and 12 bases lay in between. DNA of the CDR3: TGCGCCAGCCTCCGGGACACTTCCTACGAGCAGTACTTC. Translating it yields CASLRDTSYEQYF.